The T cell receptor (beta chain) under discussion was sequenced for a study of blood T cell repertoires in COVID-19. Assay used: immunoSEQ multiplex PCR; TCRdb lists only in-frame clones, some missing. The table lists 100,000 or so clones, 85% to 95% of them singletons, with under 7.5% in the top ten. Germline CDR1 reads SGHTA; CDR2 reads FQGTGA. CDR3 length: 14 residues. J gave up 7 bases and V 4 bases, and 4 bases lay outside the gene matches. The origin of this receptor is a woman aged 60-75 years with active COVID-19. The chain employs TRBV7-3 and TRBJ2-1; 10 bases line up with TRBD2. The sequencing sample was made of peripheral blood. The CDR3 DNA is TGTGCCAGCAGCTATAAGCGGGAGGGGAATGAGCAGTTCTTC. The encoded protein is CASSYKREGNEQFF.